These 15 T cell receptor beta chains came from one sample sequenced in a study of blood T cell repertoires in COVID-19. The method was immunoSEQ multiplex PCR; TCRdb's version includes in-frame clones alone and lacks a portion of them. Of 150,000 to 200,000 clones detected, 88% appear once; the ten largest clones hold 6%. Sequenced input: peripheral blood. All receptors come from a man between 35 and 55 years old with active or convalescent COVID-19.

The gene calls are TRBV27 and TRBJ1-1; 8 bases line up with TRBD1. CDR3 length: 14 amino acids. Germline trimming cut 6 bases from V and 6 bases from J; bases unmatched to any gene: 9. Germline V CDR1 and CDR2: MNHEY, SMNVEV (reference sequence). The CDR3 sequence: CASSLRQGSPEAFF. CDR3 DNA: TGTGCCAGCAGCCTCCGACAGGGGAGCCCTGAAGCTTTCTTT.

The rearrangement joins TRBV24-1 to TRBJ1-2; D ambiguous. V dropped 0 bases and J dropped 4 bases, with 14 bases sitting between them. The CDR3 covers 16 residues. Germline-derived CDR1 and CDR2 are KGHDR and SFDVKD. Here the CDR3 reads CATSDLSPRGTYGYTF. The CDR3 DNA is TGTGCCACCAGTGATTTGTCACCTCGGGGAACCTATGGCTACACCTTC.

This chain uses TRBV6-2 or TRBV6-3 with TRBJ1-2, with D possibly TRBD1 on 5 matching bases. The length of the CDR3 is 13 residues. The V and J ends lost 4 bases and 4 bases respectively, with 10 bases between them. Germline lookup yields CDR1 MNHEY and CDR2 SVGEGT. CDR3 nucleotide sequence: TGTGCCAGCAGTTTACAGGCCCTCTATGGCTACACCTTC. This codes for CASSLQALYGYTF.

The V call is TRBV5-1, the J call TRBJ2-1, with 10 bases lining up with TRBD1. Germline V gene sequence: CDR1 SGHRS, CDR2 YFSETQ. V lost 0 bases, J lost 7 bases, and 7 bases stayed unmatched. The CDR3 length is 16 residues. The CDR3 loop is CASSLEGTGAWNEQFF. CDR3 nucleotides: TGCGCCAGCAGCTTGGAAGGGACAGGGGCCTGGAATGAGCAGTTCTTC.

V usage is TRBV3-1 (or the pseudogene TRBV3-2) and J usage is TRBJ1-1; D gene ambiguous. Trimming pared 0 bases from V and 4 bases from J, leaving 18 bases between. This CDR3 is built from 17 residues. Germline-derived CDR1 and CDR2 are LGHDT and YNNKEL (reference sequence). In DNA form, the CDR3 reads TGTGCCAGCAGCCAAGATACGGAGGTAGTAACGCGCACTGAAGCTTTCTTT. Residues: CASSQDTEVVTRTEAFF.

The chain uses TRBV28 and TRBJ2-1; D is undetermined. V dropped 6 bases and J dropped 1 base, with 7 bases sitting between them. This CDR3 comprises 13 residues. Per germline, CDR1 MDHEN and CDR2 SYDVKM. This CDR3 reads CASSLVSYNEQFF. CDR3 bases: TGTGCCAGCAGCCTCGTTTCCTACAATGAGCAGTTCTTC.

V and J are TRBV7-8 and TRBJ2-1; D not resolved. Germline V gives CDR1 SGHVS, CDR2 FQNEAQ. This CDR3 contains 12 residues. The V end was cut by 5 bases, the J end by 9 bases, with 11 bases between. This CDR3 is CASSPRLSEQFF. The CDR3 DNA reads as TGTGCCAGCAGCCCCAGGTTGTCTGAGCAGTTCTTC.

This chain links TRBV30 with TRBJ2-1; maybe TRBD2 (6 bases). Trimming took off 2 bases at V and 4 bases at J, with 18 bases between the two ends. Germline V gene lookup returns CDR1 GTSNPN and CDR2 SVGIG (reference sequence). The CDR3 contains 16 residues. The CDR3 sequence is CAWSHLGGLAYNEQFF. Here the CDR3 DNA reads TGTGCCTGGAGTCACCTGGGAGGTTTGGCGTACAATGAGCAGTTCTTC.

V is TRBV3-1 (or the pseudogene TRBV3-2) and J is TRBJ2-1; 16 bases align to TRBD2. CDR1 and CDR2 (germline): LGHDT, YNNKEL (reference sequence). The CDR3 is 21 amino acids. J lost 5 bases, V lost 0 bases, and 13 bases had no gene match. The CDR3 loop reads CASSQDLLGTSGGAGNNEQFF. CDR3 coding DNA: TGTGCCAGCAGCCAAGATTTATTAGGGACTAGCGGGGGGGCAGGGAACAATGAGCAGTTCTTC.

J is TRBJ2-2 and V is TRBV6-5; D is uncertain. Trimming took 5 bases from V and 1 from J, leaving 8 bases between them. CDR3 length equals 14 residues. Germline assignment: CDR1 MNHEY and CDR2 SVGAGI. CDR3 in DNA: TGTGCCAGCAGTCCCCTAAGGAACACCGGGGAGCTGTTTTTT. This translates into CASSPLRNTGELFF.

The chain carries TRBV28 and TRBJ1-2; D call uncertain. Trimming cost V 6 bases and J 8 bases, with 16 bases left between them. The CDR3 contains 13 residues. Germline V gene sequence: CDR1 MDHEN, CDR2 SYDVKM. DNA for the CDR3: TGTGCCAGCAGCCTCAGACATGGGTTGGGCTACACCTTC. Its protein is CASSLRHGLGYTF.

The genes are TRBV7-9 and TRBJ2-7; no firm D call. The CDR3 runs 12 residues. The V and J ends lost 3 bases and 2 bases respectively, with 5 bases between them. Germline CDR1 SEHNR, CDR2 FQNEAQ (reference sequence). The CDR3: CASSFPAYEQYF. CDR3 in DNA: TGTGCCAGCAGCTTTCCAGCCTACGAGCAGTACTTC.

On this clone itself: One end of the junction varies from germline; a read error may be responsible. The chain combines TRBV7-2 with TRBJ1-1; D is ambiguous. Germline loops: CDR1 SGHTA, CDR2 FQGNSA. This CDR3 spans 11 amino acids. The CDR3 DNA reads TGTGCCAGCAGCTTAAACAGAGATCGTGACTTT. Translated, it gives CASSLNRDRDF.

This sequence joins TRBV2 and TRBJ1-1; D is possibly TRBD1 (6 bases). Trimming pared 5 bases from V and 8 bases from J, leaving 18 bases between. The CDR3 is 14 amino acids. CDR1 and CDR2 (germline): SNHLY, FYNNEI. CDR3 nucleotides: TGTGCCAGCAGTAGGGACACAGGACGTGTGGAAGCTTTCTTT. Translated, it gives CASSRDTGRVEAFF.

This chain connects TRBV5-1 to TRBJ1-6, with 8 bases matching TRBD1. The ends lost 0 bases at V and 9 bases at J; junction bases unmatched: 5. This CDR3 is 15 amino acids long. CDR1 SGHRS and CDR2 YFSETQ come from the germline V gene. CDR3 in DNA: TGCGCCAGCAGCTTGGTTCAGGGGGCGGTTTCACCCCTCCACTTT. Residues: CASSLVQGAVSPLHF.